A selection of T cell receptor beta chains follows, all from one sample in a study of CD4 T cells in relation to SARS-CoV-2 and coronaviruses. The method was immunoSEQ multiplex PCR; TCRdb's version includes in-frame clones alone and lacks a portion of them. Here the sample spans about 29,000 clones, approximately 79% being singletons. Their antigens are not known. Sequenced input: CD4+ T cells from PBMCs, cultured in vitro. These receptors all stem from a human donor in good health. Both conserved end residues are part of each CDR3. The D gene is left open where the match is weak. Not all rows give a size; the values are once, few, many and, for expanded clones, a class.

TGTGCCAGCAGAAACCTACAGACAGATACGCAGTATTTT,CASRNLQTDTQYF,13,.,TRBJ2-3,.,TRBV6-5
TGCGCCAGCAGCTTCTCCGGGACAGGCTCCTACAATGAGCAGTTCTTC,CASSFSGTGSYNEQFF,16,few,TRBJ2-1,TRBD1,TRBV5-1
TGTGCCAGCCGTCGAACGGGGTATAGCAATCAGCCCCAGCATTTT,CASRRTGYSNQPQHF,15,once,TRBJ1-5,.,TRBV28
TGCGCCAGCCGTAAGAACAGGGGGCGCGACCTTGGGGAGACCCAGTACTTC,CASRKNRGRDLGETQYF,17,.,TRBJ2-5,TRBD1,TRBV5-1
TGCGCCAGCAGGGCCACAGGGGGCGAGCAGTACTTC,CASRATGGEQYF,12,few,TRBJ2-7,TRBD1,TRBV10-1
TGTGCCAGCAGCTTAGGGGGGACTAGCGGGGGCCAAGAGACCCAGTACTTC,CASSLGGTSGGQETQYF,17,.,TRBJ2-5,TRBD2,TRBV7-7
TGTGCCAGCAGAAATTTATTGAACACCGGGGAGCTGTTTTTT,CASRNLLNTGELFF,14,.,TRBJ2-2,.,TRBV7-2
TGTGCCAGTAGTATGCGGGGGGACTATGGCTACACCTTC,CASSMRGDYGYTF,13,.,TRBJ1-2,.,TRBV19
TGTGCCAGCAGCGCAAATACCTTAGATACGCAGTATTTT,CASSANTLDTQYF,13,.,TRBJ2-3,.,TRBV9
TGTGCCAGCAGCCCCTTCCTTGGCGGGGGGCAAGAGACCCAGTACTTC,CASSPFLGGGQETQYF,16,.,TRBJ2-5,TRBD2,TRBV9
TGTGCCAGTAGTATACAGGGTTCAGAGACCCAGTACTTC,CASSIQGSETQYF,13,.,TRBJ2-5,.,TRBV19
TGTGCCATCAGTGGATATATAAATTCACCCCTCCACTTT,CAISGYINSPLHF,13,once,TRBJ1-6,.,TRBV10-3
TGTGCCAGCAGCCTTGGGACAGCTCCTAATGAAAAACTGTTTTTT,CASSLGTAPNEKLFF,15,few,TRBJ1-4,TRBD1,TRBV27
TGTGCCAGCAGCTCCCTTGATCTCACCGGGGAGCTGTTTTTT,CASSSLDLTGELFF,14,few,TRBJ2-2,.,TRBV7-9
TGTGCCAGCTCACCAGGGTTAGGGACAGAGCAGTTCTTC,CASSPGLGTEQFF,13,.,TRBJ2-1,.,TRBV18
TGCGCCAGCAGCCAAGATTGGGGACAGGTCACTGAAGCTTTCTTT,CASSQDWGQVTEAFF,15,.,TRBJ1-1,TRBD1,TRBV4-3
TGTGCCAGCACCAAACTAGCGGGGCATTACGAGCAGTACTTC,CASTKLAGHYEQYF,14,.,TRBJ2-7,TRBD2,TRBV7-9
TGTGCCAGCAGCTCCGGGGAGGGTACTTACAATGAGCAGTTCTTC,CASSSGEGTYNEQFF,15,.,TRBJ2-1,TRBD2,TRBV11-3
TGTGCCAGTCGTCTAGCGGGAGGACTCTACGAGCAGTACTTC,CASRLAGGLYEQYF,14,.,TRBJ2-7,TRBD2,TRBV19
TGTGCCAGTAGTATTCAGGTGGTAGGTGAGCAGTTCTTC,CASSIQVVGEQFF,13,few,TRBJ2-1,.,TRBV19
TGCAGCGTTGAGAACACTGAAGCTTTCTTT,CSVENTEAFF,10,.,TRBJ1-1,.,TRBV29-1
TGTGCCAGCAGCCCACAGGGTTCGACCCTCAGTGAGCAGTTCTTC,CASSPQGSTLSEQFF,15,.,TRBJ2-1,.,TRBV7-2
TGTGCCAGCAGGACTTACGATTGGCGGGAGGAAGCAGATACGCAGTATTTT,CASRTYDWREEADTQYF,17,.,TRBJ2-3,TRBD2,TRBV7-8
TGTGCCAGCAGCCCCCCAGGACTCCGAACAGAAACTAACTATGGCTACACCTTC,CASSPPGLRTETNYGYTF,18,few,TRBJ1-2,.,TRBV7-9
TGTGCCAGCAGCCCACATCTAACGACAGAGACCCAGTACTTC,CASSPHLTTETQYF,14,.,TRBJ2-5,.,TRBV6-2/TRBV6-3
TGTGCCAGCAGCCCCTTCGACTCGAAAATCCTCGAGCAGTACTTC,CASSPFDSKILEQYF,15,few,TRBJ2-7,.,TRBV9
TGCGCCAGCAGCTCTACAACTAATGAAAAACTGTTTTTT,CASSSTTNEKLFF,13,.,TRBJ1-4,.,TRBV5-1
TGTGCCTGGGAAACGACAGGTTCCTACGAGCAGTACTTC,CAWETTGSYEQYF,13,few,TRBJ2-7,.,TRBV30
TGTGCCAGCAGTGAAGACCCCCCACTTAATGAGCAGTTCTTC,CASSEDPPLNEQFF,14,.,TRBJ2-1,.,TRBV25-1
TGTGCCAGCAGTCTCCGACTAGCGGGAGCGGATGAGCAGTTCTTC,CASSLRLAGADEQFF,15,.,TRBJ2-1,TRBD2,TRBV6-5
TGCAGCGTCCGGAAGGACAGGGTCCCAGATACGCAGTATTTT,CSVRKDRVPDTQYF,14,.,TRBJ2-3,TRBD1,TRBV29-1
TGTGCCAGCAGCTTAGTTGGAAGGGGCCCATTGGGGACTGAAGCTTTCTTT,CASSLVGRGPLGTEAFF,17,.,TRBJ1-1,.,TRBV11-2
TGTGCCAGCAGCTCCATTAGCGGGAGGGACGTTGACGAGCAGTACTTC,CASSSISGRDVDEQYF,16,.,TRBJ2-7,TRBD2,TRBV5-6
TGTGCCAGCGGAGGAGTTAGTGGGGACTCCTACGAGCAGTACTTC,CASGGVSGDSYEQYF,15,.,TRBJ2-7,.,TRBV6-5
TGCGCCAGCAGCGACGCCCGGACAGGAGGCTATGGCTACACCTTC,CASSDARTGGYGYTF,15,.,TRBJ1-2,TRBD1,TRBV5-1